This TCR beta chain was recorded in a study of metastatic and nonmetastatic thyroid tumors. Study context: Comparison of repertoires was carried out across blood and tumor or nodule tissue from malignant and benign thyroid patients. Study observations and caveats: A significant increase in TCR beta diversity was reportedly seen in malignant thyroid tumors relative to benign nodules, in blood and tumor.

The entire patient cohort was treatment-naive prior to thyroid surgery. This clone has at least ten counts. Its antigen is still unknown. The length of the CDR3 is 13 residues. The ends lost 6 bases at V and 7 bases at J; junction bases unmatched: 9. Germline lookup yields CDR1 DFQATT and CDR2 SNEGSKA (reference sequence). In the original analysis: In papillary thyroid cancer, a distant-metastasis classifier was built using CDR3 differences across clinicopathological groups. MiXCR reprocessed the PCR reads for TCRdb. None of the V and J calls come from the authors' own analysis; TCRdb made them. The sample lists around 16,000 clones, roughly a quarter occurring once.

Specimen: tumor tissue. The TCR sequence derives from a male donor with papillary thyroid cancer or a benign thyroid nodule (not recorded which). Some clones in this sample may be carry-over from other donors' samples. The chain joins TRBV20-1 to TRBJ1-5; 7 bases match TRBD1. The CDR3 DNA follows: TGCAGTGCGAGACAGGGACCGTACCAGCCCCAGCATTTT. Translating gives CSARQGPYQPQHF.